These T cell receptor beta chains were read from a single sample in a study of T cells in localized non-small cell lung cancer. The assay was immunoSEQ multiplex PCR, and TCRdb's table has in-frame clones only and misses some. Of some 1,400 clones in the sample, approximately 25% were seen once. Sequenced here: lung tumor tissue, sampled before any cancer treatment. These TCRs come from a male donor aged 60 or over with stage I squamous cell lung carcinoma. Both conserved end residues are part of each CDR3. Fields, in order: V gene, CDR3 length, D gene, J gene, clone size, CDR3 DNA, CDR3 protein. A D gene is named only where the DNA matches it firmly. A clone size is listed for some rows: how often the clone was seen (once, few, many), or a class if it is expanded.

TRBV6-8	14	TRBD2	TRBJ2-7	few	TGTGCCAGTAGATTAAGCGGGAGCTCCTACGAGCAGTACTTC	CASRLSGSSYEQYF
TRBV29-1	12	-	TRBJ1-2	-	TGCAGCGTTGAACAGCCAGGGGAAGGCTACACCTTC	CSVEQPGEGYTF
TRBV19	14	TRBD2	TRBJ2-3	few	TGTGCCACCGCTAGCGGGGGGGCCGGGGATACGCAGTATTTT	CATASGGAGDTQYF
TRBV6-8	15	-	TRBJ2-3	-	TGTGCCAGCAATTTCCGGTCCGGGGGCGCAGATACGCAGTATTTT	CASNFRSGGADTQYF
TRBV18	14	-	TRBJ1-5	few	TGTGCCAGCTCACCAGGGGGCGGCAATCAGCCCCAGCATTTT	CASSPGGGNQPQHF
TRBV11-3	16	TRBD2	TRBJ2-3	medium-sized	TGTGCCAGCAGGGGAGCGGGGGGCCCTAGCACAGATACGCAGTATTTT	CASRGAGGPSTDTQYF
TRBV19	13	-	TRBJ1-2	-	TGTGCCAGTGCCGACAGCTCGACGCGGGGCTACACCTTC	CASADSSTRGYTF
TRBV5-1	15	TRBD2	TRBJ2-2	-	TGCGCCAGCAGCCTCCGAGCGGGAGAGGCCGGGGAGCTGTTTTTT	CASSLRAGEAGELFF
TRBV6-7	13	-	TRBJ2-5	few	TGTGCCAGCAGTTACGGGATTGCGGAGACCCAGTACTTC	CASSYGIAETQYF
TRBV11-3	18	TRBD2	TRBJ2-3	medium-sized	TGTGCCAGCAGCTTAAGGTCTCTAGCGGAACTCCGGGCAGATACGCAGTATTTT	CASSLRSLAELRADTQYF
TRBV29-1	14	TRBD1	TRBJ1-1	-	TGCAGCGTGTACACCGGGACAGGGTTCCCTGAAGCTTTCTTT	CSVYTGTGFPEAFF
TRBV11-3	14	TRBD1	TRBJ1-1	few	TGTGCCAGCAGCCTCCTGGAGGGGGCCACTGAAGCTTTCTTT	CASSLLEGATEAFF
TRBV6-8	15	-	TRBJ1-1	-	TGTGCCAGCAGCCGCGAGTCCGGGGGGAACACTGAAGCTTTCTTT	CASSRESGGNTEAFF